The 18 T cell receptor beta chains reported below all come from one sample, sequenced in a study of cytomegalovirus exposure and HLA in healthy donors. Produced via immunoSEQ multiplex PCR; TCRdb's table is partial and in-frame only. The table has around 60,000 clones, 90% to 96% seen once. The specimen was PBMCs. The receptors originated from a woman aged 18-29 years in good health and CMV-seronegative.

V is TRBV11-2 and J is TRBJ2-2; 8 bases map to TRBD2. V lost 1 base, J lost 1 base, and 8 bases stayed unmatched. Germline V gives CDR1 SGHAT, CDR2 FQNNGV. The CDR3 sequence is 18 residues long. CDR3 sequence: CASSLAVSGVRNTGELFF. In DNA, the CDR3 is TGTGCCAGCAGCTTAGCGGTTAGCGGGGTTCGGAACACCGGGGAGCTGTTTTTT. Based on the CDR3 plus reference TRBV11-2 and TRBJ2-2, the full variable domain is EAGVAQSPRYKIIEKRQSVAFWCNPISGHATLYWYQQILGQGPKLLIQFQNNGVVDDSQLPKDRFSAERLKGVDSTLKIQPAKLEDSAVYLCASSLAVSGVRNTGELFFGEGSRLTVL.

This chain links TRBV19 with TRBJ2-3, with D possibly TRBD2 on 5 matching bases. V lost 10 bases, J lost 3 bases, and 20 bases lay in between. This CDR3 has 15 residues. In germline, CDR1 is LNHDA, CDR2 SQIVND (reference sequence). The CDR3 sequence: CATKFGIGETDTQYF. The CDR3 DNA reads TGTGCCACCAAGTTTGGGATTGGGGAGACAGATACGCAGTATTTT.

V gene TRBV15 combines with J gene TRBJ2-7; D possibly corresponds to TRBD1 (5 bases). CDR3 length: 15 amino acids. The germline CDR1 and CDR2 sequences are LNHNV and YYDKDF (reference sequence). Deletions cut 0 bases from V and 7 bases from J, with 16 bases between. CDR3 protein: CATSRDPQGMWEQYF. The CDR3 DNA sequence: TGTGCCACCAGCAGAGATCCGCAGGGTATGTGGGAGCAGTACTTC. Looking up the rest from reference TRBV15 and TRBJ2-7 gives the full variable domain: DAMVIQNPRYQVTQFGKPVTLSCSQTLNHNVMYWYQQKSSQAPKLLFHYYDKDFNNEADTPDNFQSRRPNTSFCFLDIRSPGLGDTAMYLCATSRDPQGMWEQYFGPGTRLTVT.

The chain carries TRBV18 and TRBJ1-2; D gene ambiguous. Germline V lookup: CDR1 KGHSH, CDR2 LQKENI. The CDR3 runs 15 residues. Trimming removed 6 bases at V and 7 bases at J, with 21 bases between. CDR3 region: CASSSGRSGMGGYTF. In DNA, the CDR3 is TGTGCCAGCTCCAGCGGCCGGTCGGGGATGGGTGGCTACACCTTC.

The DNA for the CDR3 is TGCAGCGTGGGGGACAGGGGTAATGAGCAGTTCTTC. It is translated as CSVGDRGNEQFF. The gene calls are TRBV29-1 and TRBJ2-1; 10 nucleotides match TRBD1. V trimming: 6 bases; J trimming: 7 bases; junction bases outside the gene matches: 3. Germline V CDR1 and CDR2: SQVTM, ANQGSEA. CDR3 size: 12 residues.

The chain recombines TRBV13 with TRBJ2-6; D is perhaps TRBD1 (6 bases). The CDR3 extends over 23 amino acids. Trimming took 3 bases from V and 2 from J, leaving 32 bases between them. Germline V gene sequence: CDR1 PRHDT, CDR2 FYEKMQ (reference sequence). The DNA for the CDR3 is TGTGCCAGCAGCTTGACGTTCACAGGGTTCTCTGCCGCTGTGGATCCTGGGGCCAACGTCCTGACTTTC. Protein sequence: CASSLTFTGFSAAVDPGANVLTF.

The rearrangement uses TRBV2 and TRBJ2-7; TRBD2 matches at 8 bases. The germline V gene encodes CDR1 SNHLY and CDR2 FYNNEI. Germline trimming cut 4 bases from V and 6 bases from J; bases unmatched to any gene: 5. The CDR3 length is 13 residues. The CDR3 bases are TGTGCCAGCAGTGGGCGGGGGGTCGGCGAGCAGTACTTC. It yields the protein CASSGRGVGEQYF.

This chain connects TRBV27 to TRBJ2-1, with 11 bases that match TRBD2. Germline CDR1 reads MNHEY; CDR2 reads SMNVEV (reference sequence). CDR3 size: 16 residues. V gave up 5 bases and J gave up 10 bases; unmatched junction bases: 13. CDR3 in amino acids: CASSPEGGLAGGEQFF. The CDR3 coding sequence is TGTGCCAGCAGTCCCGAAGGAGGGTTAGCGGGAGGGGAGCAGTTCTTC.

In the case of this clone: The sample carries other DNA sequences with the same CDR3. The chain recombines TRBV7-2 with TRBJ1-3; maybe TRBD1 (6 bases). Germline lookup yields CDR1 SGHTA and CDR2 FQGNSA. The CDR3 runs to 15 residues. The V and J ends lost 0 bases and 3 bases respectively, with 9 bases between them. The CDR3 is CASSLAGAGGNTIYF. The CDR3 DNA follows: TGTGCCAGCAGCTTAGCGGGGGCTGGTGGAAACACCATATATTTT.

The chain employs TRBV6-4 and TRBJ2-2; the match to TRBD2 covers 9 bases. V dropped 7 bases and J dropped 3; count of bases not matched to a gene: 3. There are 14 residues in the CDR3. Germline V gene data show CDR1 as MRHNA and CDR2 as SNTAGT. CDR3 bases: TGTGCCAGCACAGCGGGAGGCGACACCGGGGAGCTGTTTTTT. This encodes CASTAGGDTGELFF.

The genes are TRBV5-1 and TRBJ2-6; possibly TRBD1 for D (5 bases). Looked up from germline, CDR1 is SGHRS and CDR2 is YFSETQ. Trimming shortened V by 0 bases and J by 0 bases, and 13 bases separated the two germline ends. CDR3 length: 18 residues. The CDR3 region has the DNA TGCGCCAGCAGCTTGGGGGGCAGACCAAGCTCTGGGGCCAACGTCCTGACTTTC. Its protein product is CASSLGGRPSSGANVLTF.

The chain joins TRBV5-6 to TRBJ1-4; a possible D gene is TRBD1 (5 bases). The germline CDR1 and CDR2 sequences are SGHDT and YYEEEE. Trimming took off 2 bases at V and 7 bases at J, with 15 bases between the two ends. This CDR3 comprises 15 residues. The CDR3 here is CASSFRGGVREKLFF. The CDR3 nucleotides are TGTGCCAGCAGCTTCCGGGGGGGGGTTCGTGAAAAACTGTTTTTT. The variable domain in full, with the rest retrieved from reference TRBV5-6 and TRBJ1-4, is DAGVTQSPTHLIKTRGQQVTLRCSPKSGHDTVSWYQQALGQGPQFIFQYYEEEERQRGNFPDRFSGHQFPNYSSELNVNALLLGDSALYLCASSFRGGVREKLFFGSGTQLSVL.

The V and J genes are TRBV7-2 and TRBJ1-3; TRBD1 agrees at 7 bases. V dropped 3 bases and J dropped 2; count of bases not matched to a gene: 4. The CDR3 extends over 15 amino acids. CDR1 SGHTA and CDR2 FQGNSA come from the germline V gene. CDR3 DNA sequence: TGTGCCAGCAGCTTTAGGCAGGGGGCTGGAAACACCATATATTTT. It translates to CASSFRQGAGNTIYF.

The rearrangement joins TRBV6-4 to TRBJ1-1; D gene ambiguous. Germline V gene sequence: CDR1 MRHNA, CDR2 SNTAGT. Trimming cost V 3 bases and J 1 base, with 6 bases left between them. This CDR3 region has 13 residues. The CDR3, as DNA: TGTGCCAGCAGTGAGGCGGAGAACACTGAAGCTTTCTTT. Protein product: CASSEAENTEAFF.

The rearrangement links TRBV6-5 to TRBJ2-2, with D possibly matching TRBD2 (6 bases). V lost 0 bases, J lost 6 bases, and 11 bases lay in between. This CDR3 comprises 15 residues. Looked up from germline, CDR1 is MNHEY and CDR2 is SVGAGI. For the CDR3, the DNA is TGTGCCAGCAGTTACTCCGCGGGGCTTGCCGGGGAGCTGTTTTTT. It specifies CASSYSAGLAGELFF.

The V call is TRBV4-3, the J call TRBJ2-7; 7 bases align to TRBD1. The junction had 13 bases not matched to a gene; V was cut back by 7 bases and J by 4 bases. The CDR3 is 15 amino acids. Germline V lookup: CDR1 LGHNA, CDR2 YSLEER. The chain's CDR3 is CASTLRYGRGYEQYF. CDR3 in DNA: TGCGCCAGCACCCTAAGATACGGCAGGGGGTACGAGCAGTACTTC.

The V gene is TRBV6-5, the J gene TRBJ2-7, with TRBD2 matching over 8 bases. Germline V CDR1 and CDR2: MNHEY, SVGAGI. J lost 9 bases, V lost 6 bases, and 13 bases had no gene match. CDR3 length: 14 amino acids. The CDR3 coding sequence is TGTGCCAGCAGCCCGGGAGGGGGGCCTACGGGGCAGTACTTC. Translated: CASSPGGGPTGQYF.

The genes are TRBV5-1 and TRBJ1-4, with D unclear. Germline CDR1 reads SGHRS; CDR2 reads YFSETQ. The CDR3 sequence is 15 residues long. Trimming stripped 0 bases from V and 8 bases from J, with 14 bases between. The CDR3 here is CASSLGSSGSEKLFF. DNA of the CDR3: TGCGCCAGCAGCTTGGGGAGCTCCGGCTCGGAAAAACTGTTTTTT.